This T cell receptor beta chain was identified in a study of CD8 T cells in Susac syndrome (dated by TCRdb to about 2019). Concerning the study at large: The study used repertoire sequencing to test whether antigen drove CD8+ T cell activation and differentiation in Susac syndrome. The study compared CD8+ T cell repertoire clonality among 12 healthy donors, around 14 Susac syndrome patients and fewer than 19 multiple sclerosis patients.

RNA was extracted with the RNeasy kit and roughly 0.5 to 1 ug was reverse transcribed using random hexamers. TCR beta CDR3 regions were amplified with the immunoSEQ multiplex PCR assay covering 54 Vbeta and 13 Jbeta segments. PCR amplification bias was corrected using a synthetic template baseline for primer optimization and computational correction. On the authors' methods: Reads were annotated to V, D and J genes according to IMGT and were analyzed with immunoSEQ Analyzer, with only productive sequences retained. Clonality was calculated as one minus the Shannon entropy normalized by log2 of the number of productive unique sequences. Public and private clones were assessed among the 100 most prevalent clones of each patient and control. Clones were defined as Susac-specific when absent from the healthy and MS cohorts, from some 1,100 published viral clones and from other ImmuneACCESS disease sequences. The public reads were reprocessed in TCRdb via fastp at Q25 and MiXCR, keeping in-frame beta chains. Each entry merges the rows of one CDR3 protein and shows their most common DNA and genes. These V and J calls are TCRdb output, not the study's own analysis. The sample has 250,000 to 350,000 distinct CDR3 sequences on record, 85% of them singletons. The ten largest clones add up to around 0.12% of the sample.

Peripheral blood CD8+ and CD4+ T cells from healthy donors, Susac syndrome patients and multiple sclerosis patients were profiled by high-throughput TCR beta sequencing. The multiple sclerosis controls were treatment-naive patients whose relapsing-remitting disease, either stable or active, fulfilled the revised McDonald criteria. Bulk CD8+ and CD4+ T cells were purified by magnetic negative isolation, while CD8+ TEMRA cells were enriched using FACS. Blood was collected in EDTA tubes and processed within 24 hours, with PBMCs isolated through density gradient centrifugation. PBMCs intended for TCR sequencing were cryopreserved in liquid nitrogen and thawed later in a water bath at 37 degrees C. The sorted or isolated CD4+, CD8+ and CD8+ TEMRA cells reached a purity of at least 90%. From the germline V gene (reference sequence), CDR1 is LNHDA and CDR2 is SQIVND. V is pared back by 9 bases and J by 4 bases, with 21 bases lying between the germline termini. Including cysteine and phenylalanine, the CDR3 has 16 amino acids. The DNA shown is the 48-base CDR3, in frame from base 1.

Concerning this clonotype: Its antigen specificity is not known. No base-level quality is on record; no much larger clone is a single base apart.

What the authors observed across the whole study: The study acknowledged that relatively few individuals were included in the TCR sequencing and HLA analysis.

The sequence is built from TRBV19 and TRBJ2-2; the D gene is perhaps TRBD1 or TRBD2, as each covers 5 bases. What was sequenced was CD8+ T cells from PBMCs. The TCR sequence derives from a human donor with multiple sclerosis. This receptor carries the CDR3 CASKWGSGLSTGELFF. The nucleotides are TGTGCCAGCAAGTGGGGGTCTGGGCTGAGCACCGGGGAGCTGTTTTTT. Beyond the CDR3, the reference TRBV19 and TRBJ2-2 genes provide the residues; the full variable domain reads: DGGITQSPKYLFRKEGQNVTLSCEQNLNHDAMYWYRQDPGQGLRLIYYSQIVNDFQKGDIAEGYSVSREKKESFPLTVTSAQKNPTAFYLCASKWGSGLSTGELFFGEGSRLTVL.